This T cell receptor (beta chain) was identified in a study of shared clonotypes between healthy human individuals. The germline V and J ends were trimmed by 3 bases and 4 bases, with 13 bases remaining between them. This CDR3 contains 16 residues. Germline values: CDR1 LNHDA, CDR2 SQIVND (reference sequence). The repertoire was sequenced with immunoSEQ multiplex PCR; TCRdb's copy has only in-frame clones and lacks some. In the table there are more than 2,000,000 clones, around 90% of which are singletons. Subsets obtained from CD4+ cells comprised CD45RA+ naive and CD45RA-negative memory cells. This chain links TRBV19 with TRBJ2-6; TRBD1 or TRBD2 may be the D gene (6 bases each). Sequencing used naive CD4+ T cells sorted from blood. Specified subset: CD45RA+ positively selected. This sequence originates from a man aged 18 to 35 in good health. The CDR3 DNA reads TGTGCCAGTAGTATTAGAGGGGGGCTGGGGGCCAACGTCCTGACTTTC. Translation: CASSIRGGLGANVLTF. Together with reference TRBV19 and TRBJ2-6, the CDR3 gives the full variable domain: DGGITQSPKYLFRKEGQNVTLSCEQNLNHDAMYWYRQDPGQGLRLIYYSQIVNDFQKGDIAEGYSVSREKKESFPLTVTSAQKNPTAFYLCASSIRGGLGANVLTFGAGSRLTVL.